The text below deals with one T cell receptor beta chain. These data belong to a study of blood T cells in healthy people across ages. For the second PCR, which ran for about 7 to 11 cycles, a sample-barcoded 5' primer and a J-beta primer mix were used. TCRdb independently ran MiXCR on the 5' RACE reads; one entry per CDR3 protein. The data contain over a million distinct CDR3 sequences, 25% of them seen just once; the ten biggest clones take up around 0.75%. The CDR3 totals 19 residues. V was shortened by 0 bases and J by 1 base, with 18 bases between the two germline ends. Germline V CDR1 and CDR2: MGHDK, SYGVNS. This sample also belongs to another study, concerning T cells of mothers and their children.

This receptor was taken from a girl aged 2 to 10 in good health. Input material: blood. This chain links TRBV25-1 with TRBJ2-2; D perhaps matches TRBD2 (6 bases). The DNA of the CDR3 is TGTGCCAGCAGTGAATATTTTTCTGGGGTCGGGGGGAACACCGGGGAGCTGTTTTTT. It is translated as CASSEYFSGVGGNTGELFF.